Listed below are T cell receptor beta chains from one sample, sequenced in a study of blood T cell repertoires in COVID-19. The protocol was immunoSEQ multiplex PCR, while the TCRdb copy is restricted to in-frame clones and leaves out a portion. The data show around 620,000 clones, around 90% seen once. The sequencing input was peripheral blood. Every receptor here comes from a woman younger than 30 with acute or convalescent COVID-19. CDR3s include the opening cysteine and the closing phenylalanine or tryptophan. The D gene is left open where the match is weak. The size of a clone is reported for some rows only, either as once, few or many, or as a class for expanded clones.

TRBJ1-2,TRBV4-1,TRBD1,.,CASSPGTALNYGYTF,TGCGCCAGCAGCCCTGGGACAGCCCTTAACTATGGCTACACCTTC
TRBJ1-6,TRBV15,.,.,CATGWRQSGSPLHF,TGTGCCACTGGGTGGCGGCAGTCGGGTTCACCCCTCCACTTT
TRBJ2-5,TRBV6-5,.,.,CASSYSRVQYF,TGTGCCAGCAGTTACAGCAGGGTGCAGTACTTC
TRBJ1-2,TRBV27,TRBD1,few,CASSPIDRGYGYTF,TGTGCCAGCAGTCCCATAGACAGGGGCTATGGCTACACCTTC
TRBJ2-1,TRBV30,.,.,CAWTGAYNEQFF,TGTGCCTGGACCGGAGCCTACAATGAGCAGTTCTTC
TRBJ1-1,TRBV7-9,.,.,CATRWETEDTEAFF,TGTGCCACCAGGTGGGAGACGGAGGACACTGAAGCTTTCTTT
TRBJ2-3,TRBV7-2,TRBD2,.,CASSLETSGEGDTQYF,TGTGCCAGCAGCCTCGAGACTAGCGGAGAGGGGGATACGCAGTATTTT
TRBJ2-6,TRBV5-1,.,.,CASSLGGSSGANVLTF,TGCGCCAGCAGCTTGGGCGGTTCCTCTGGGGCCAACGTCCTGACTTTC
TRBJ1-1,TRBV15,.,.,CATSAGGPEAFF,TGTGCCACCTCTGCGGGGGGACCTGAAGCTTTCTTT
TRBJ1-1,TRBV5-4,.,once,CASSYRELGEAFF,TGTGCCAGCAGCTACAGGGAATTGGGTGAAGCTTTCTTT
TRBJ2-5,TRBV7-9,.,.,CASSFSWGSQETQYF,TGTGCCAGCAGCTTTAGCTGGGGCTCCCAAGAGACCCAGTACTTC
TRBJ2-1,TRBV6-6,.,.,CASSHWGGTKTYNEQFF,TGTGCCAGCAGTCATTGGGGCGGGACGAAAACCTACAATGAGCAGTTCTTC
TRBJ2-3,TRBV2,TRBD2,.,CASNRPGGVTDTQYF,TGTGCCAGCAACCGGCCGGGGGGGGTCACAGATACGCAGTATTTT
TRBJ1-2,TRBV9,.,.,CASSVEGQHNYGYTF,TGTGCCAGCAGCGTCGAAGGACAGCATAACTATGGCTACACCTTC
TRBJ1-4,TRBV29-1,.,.,CSPRQVNNEKLFF,TGCAGCCCTAGACAGGTAAATAATGAAAAACTGTTTTTT
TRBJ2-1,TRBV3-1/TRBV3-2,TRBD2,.,CASSQERGGPYNEQFF,TGTGCCAGCAGCCAAGAACGGGGGGGGCCTTACAATGAGCAGTTCTTC
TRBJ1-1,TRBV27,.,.,CASSFTGVTEAFF,TGTGCCAGCAGTTTTACGGGGGTCACTGAAGCTTTCTTT
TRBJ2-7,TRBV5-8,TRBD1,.,CASSTTGTGEHPYEQYF,TGTGCCAGCAGCACAACCGGGACAGGGGAACATCCTTACGAGCAGTACTTC
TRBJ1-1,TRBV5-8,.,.,CASSFGAGNTEAFF,TGTGCCAGCAGCTTTGGGGCTGGGAACACTGAAGCTTTCTTT
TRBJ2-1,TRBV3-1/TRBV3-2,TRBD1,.,CASSQLQGAFYNEQFF,TGTGCCAGCAGCCAACTACAGGGGGCGTTCTACAATGAGCAGTTCTTC
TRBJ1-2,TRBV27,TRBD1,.,CASREFDREIYGYTF,TGTGCCAGCAGAGAATTTGACAGGGAAATCTATGGCTACACCTTC
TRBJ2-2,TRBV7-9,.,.,CASSLGQINTGELFF,TGTGCCAGCAGCTTAGGACAGATTAACACCGGGGAGCTGTTTTTT
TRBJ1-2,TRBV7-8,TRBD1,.,CASSPQGVGYTF,TGTGCCAGCAGCCCCCAGGGGGTGGGCTACACCTTC
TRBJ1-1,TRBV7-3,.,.,CASSLGGAEAFF,TGTGCCAGCAGCTTAGGGGGGGCTGAAGCTTTCTTT
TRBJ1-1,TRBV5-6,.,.,CASSPRVTGENTEAFF,TGTGCCAGCAGCCCCCGCGTGACAGGAGAAAACACTGAAGCTTTCTTT
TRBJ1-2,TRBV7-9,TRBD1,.,CASSPGEGAGGYTF,TGTGCCAGCAGCCCAGGTGAGGGGGCAGGCGGCTACACCTTC
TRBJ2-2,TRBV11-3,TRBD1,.,CASRQGSGGELFF,TGTGCCAGCAGACAGGGGTCGGGCGGGGAGCTGTTTTTT
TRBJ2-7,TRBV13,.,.,CASAGGLTGSEQYF,TGTGCCAGCGCTGGGGGGTTGACAGGGTCCGAGCAGTACTTC
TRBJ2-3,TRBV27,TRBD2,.,CASSTGLAEGVTDTQYF,TGTGCCAGCAGTACTGGACTAGCGGAGGGAGTCACAGATACGCAGTATTTT
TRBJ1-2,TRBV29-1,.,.,CSVGGRNYGYTF,TGCAGCGTTGGAGGCCGTAACTATGGCTACACCTTC
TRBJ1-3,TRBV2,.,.,CASSGGGGNTIYF,TGTGCCAGCAGTGGTGGGGGGGGAAACACCATATATTTT
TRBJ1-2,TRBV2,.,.,CASAPGGIRYGYTF,TGTGCCAGCGCACCGGGAGGGATCCGTTATGGCTACACCTTC
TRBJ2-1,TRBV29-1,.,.,CSVDFWRGSEQFF,TGCAGCGTTGACTTCTGGAGGGGCAGTGAGCAGTTCTTC
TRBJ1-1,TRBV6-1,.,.,CASSETSTEAFF,TGTGCCAGCAGTGAAACTAGCACTGAAGCTTTCTTT
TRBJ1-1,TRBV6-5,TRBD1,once,CASSPLRDRAFEAFF,TGTGCCAGCAGTCCTCTCCGGGACAGGGCATTTGAAGCTTTCTTT
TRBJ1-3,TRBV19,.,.,CASSPTRGWDTIYF,TGTGCCAGTAGCCCGACAAGGGGCTGGGACACCATATATTTT
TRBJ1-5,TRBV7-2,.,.,CASSSDRRNQPQHF,TGTGCCAGCAGCTCAGACAGACGCAATCAGCCCCAGCATTTT
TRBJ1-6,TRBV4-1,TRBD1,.,CASSPGQGVQNSPLHF,TGCGCCAGCAGCCCGGGACAGGGGGTTCAAAATTCACCCCTCCACTTT
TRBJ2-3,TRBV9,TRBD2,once,CASSPQTSRGDTQYF,TGTGCCAGCAGCCCCCAGACTAGCCGGGGAGATACGCAGTATTTT
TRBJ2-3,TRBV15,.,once,CATTLERPRDTQYF,TGTGCCACCACCCTCGAGCGGCCCCGAGATACGCAGTATTTT
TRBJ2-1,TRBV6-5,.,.,CASSYEAGSYNEQFF,TGTGCCAGCAGTTACGAGGCCGGCTCCTACAATGAGCAGTTCTTC
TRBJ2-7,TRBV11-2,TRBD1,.,CASSLVQGVVYEQYF,TGTGCCAGCAGCTTAGTGCAGGGGGTTGTTTACGAGCAGTACTTC
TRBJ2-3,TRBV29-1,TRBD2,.,CSTEGLGGADTQYF,TGCAGCACTGAAGGACTAGGTGGGGCAGATACGCAGTATTTT
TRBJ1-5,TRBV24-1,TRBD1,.,CATSDPGQGNQPQHF,TGTGCCACCAGTGACCCGGGACAGGGCAATCAGCCCCAGCATTTT
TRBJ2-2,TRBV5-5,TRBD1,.,CASGTANTGELFF,TGTGCCAGCGGGACAGCGAACACCGGGGAGCTGTTTTTT
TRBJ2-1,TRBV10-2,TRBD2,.,CASSPSGVQFF,TGCGCCAGCAGTCCAAGCGGGGTGCAGTTCTTC
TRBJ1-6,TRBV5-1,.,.,CASSLEATGINSPLHF,TGCGCCAGCAGCTTGGAGGCGACAGGCATTAATTCACCCCTCCACTTT
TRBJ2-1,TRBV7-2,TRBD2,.,CASSLDLTGGNNEQFF,TGTGCCAGCAGCTTAGATTTAACGGGGGGGAACAATGAGCAGTTCTTC
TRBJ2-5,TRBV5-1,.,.,CASTHPPGPETQYF,TGCGCCAGCACCCACCCCCCGGGTCCGGAGACCCAGTACTTC
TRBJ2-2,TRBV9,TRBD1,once,CASSASGQPTGELFF,TGTGCCAGCAGTGCTTCGGGACAGCCCACCGGGGAGCTGTTTTTT
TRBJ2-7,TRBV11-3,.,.,CASSLGGDSYEQYF,TGTGCCAGCAGCTTAGGGGGAGACTCCTACGAGCAGTACTTC
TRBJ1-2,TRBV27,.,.,CASSLSFDSPNYGYTF,TGTGCCAGCAGTTTATCGTTCGACAGTCCTAACTATGGCTACACCTTC
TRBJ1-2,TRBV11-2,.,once,CASSLGVAGRNGYTF,TGTGCCAGCAGCTTAGGGGTGGCAGGGCGGAATGGCTACACCTTC
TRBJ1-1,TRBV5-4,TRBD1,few,CASSQTGWGEAFF,TGTGCCAGCAGCCAGACAGGGTGGGGGGAAGCTTTCTTT
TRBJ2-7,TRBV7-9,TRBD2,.,CASSPLAGGPYEQYF,TGTGCCAGCAGCCCGCTAGCGGGGGGGCCCTACGAGCAGTACTTC
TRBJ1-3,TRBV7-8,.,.,CASSLSRQIPSGNTIYF,TGTGCCAGCAGCTTAAGTAGACAGATACCCTCTGGAAACACCATATATTTT
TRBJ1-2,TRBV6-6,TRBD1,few,CASSWGQGARGYTF,TGTGCCAGCAGTTGGGGACAGGGGGCGCGGGGCTACACCTTC
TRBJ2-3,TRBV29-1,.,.,CSVPGVRTDTQYF,TGCAGCGTTCCTGGCGTGAGGACAGATACGCAGTATTTT
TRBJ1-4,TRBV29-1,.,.,CSARRGSGEKLFF,TGCAGCGCTAGAAGGGGGAGTGGTGAAAAACTGTTTTTT
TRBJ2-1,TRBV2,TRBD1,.,CASILGDRGHNEQFF,TGTGCCAGCATCCTTGGGGACAGGGGACACAATGAGCAGTTCTTC